These 14 T cell receptor beta chains originate from one sample sequenced in a study of control samples from healthy donors and cancer patients. Sequencing used immunoSEQ multiplex PCR; TCRdb keeps in-frame clones, though not all of them. The data show approximately 71,000 clones, just under 90% seen once. Sequencing was done on a sample of PBMCs. The receptors derive from a man aged 55 to 70 with lung cancer.

The chain links TRBV24-1 to TRBJ2-3, with 10 bases lining up with TRBD2. The ends lost 4 bases at V and 4 bases at J; junction bases unmatched: 7. Germline V CDR1 and CDR2: KGHDR, SFDVKD. This CDR3 spans 16 amino acids. The CDR3 DNA follows: TGTGCCACCAGTGACACCGGGCTAGCGGGGGCAGATACGCAGTATTTT. Its translation is CATSDTGLAGADTQYF.

The chain joins TRBV30 to TRBJ2-2, with TRBD1 identical over 12 bases. With V trimmed by 2 bases and J by 5 bases, 9 bases remained unmatched. The germline V gene encodes CDR1 GTSNPN and CDR2 SVGIG (reference sequence). CDR3 size: 17 residues. CDR3 protein: CAWSIKGQGARTGELFF. DNA for the CDR3: TGTGCCTGGAGTATTAAGGGACAGGGGGCGCGTACCGGGGAGCTGTTTTTT.

The rearrangement links TRBV18 to TRBJ1-5; no clear D gene. Trimming cost V 3 bases and J 5 bases, with 8 bases left between them. There are 13 residues in the CDR3. The germline V gene has CDR1 KGHSH and CDR2 LQKENI. CDR3 amino acids: CASSPTRDQPQHF. DNA of the CDR3: TGTGCCAGCTCACCTACTCGTGATCAGCCCCAGCATTTT.

This chain joins TRBV7-3 and TRBJ1-4; 7 bases line up with TRBD1. With 0 bases clipped from V and 5 bases from J, the junction kept 3 bases outside the gene matches. This CDR3 is built from 15 residues. Germline V gene data show CDR1 as SGHTA and CDR2 as FQGTGA. The CDR3 region is CASSLTGTENEKLFF. The CDR3 bases are TGTGCCAGCAGCTTAACTGGGACAGAGAATGAAAAACTGTTTTTT.

CDR3 region: CASSVAGETQYF. For the CDR3, the DNA is TGTGCCAGCAGCGTAGCGGGAGAGACCCAGTACTTC. The chain joins TRBV9 to TRBJ2-5; D remains ambiguous. The CDR3 length is 12 residues. Germline CDR1 and CDR2: SGDLS and YYNGEE. V dropped 0 bases and J dropped 4 bases, with 4 bases sitting between them.

The rearrangement joins TRBV7-9 to TRBJ2-1; D gene unclear. The CDR3 runs to 16 residues. Trimming removed 4 bases at V and 5 bases at J, with 18 bases between. Germline CDR1 reads SEHNR; CDR2 reads FQNEAQ (reference sequence). The chain's CDR3 is CASSSLILESNNEQFF. As DNA, the CDR3 is TGTGCCAGCAGCTCTCTTATTCTCGAATCTAACAATGAGCAGTTCTTC. Full variable domain (rest looked up from reference TRBV7-9 and TRBJ2-1): DTGVSQNPRHKITKRGQNVTFRCDPISEHNRLYWYRQTLGQGPEFLTYFQNEAQLEKSRLLSDRFSAERPKGSFSTLEIQRTEQGDSAMYLCASSSLILESNNEQFFGPGTRLTVL.

V is TRBV5-5 and J is TRBJ2-5, with D perhaps being TRBD1 or TRBD2 (5 bases each). The ends were cut back, 1 base at V and 5 bases at J, with 12 bases in the middle. Germline V CDR1 and CDR2: SGHKS, YYEKEE (reference sequence). The length of the CDR3 is 14 residues. CDR3 sequence (DNA): TGTGCCAGCAGCTTGAGAGGGGATTCCGAGACCCAGTACTTC. Amino acid sequence: CASSLRGDSETQYF.

This rearrangement joins TRBV7-9 to TRBJ1-4; no clear D. The CDR3 spans 15 residues. In germline, CDR1 is SEHNR, CDR2 FQNEAQ (reference sequence). V was trimmed by 4 bases and J by 0 bases, leaving 9 bases between them. As DNA, the CDR3 is TGTGCCAGCAGCTCCCGAAGGTCAACTAATGAAAAACTGTTTTTT. Amino acid sequence: CASSSRRSTNEKLFF.

The chain carries TRBV3-1 (or the pseudogene TRBV3-2) and TRBJ2-1; the D gene is possibly TRBD2 (5 bases). CDR3 length: 13 residues. Germline CDR1 reads LGHDT; CDR2 reads YNNKEL (reference sequence). Trimming removed 2 bases at V and 8 bases at J, with 10 bases between. CDR3 in DNA: TGTGCCAGCAGCCAAAGAGGGCGGGATGAGCAGTTCTTC. It translates to CASSQRGRDEQFF.

This rearrangement joins TRBV6-2 or TRBV6-3 to TRBJ1-2; D unresolved. Germline lookup yields CDR1 MNHEY and CDR2 SVGEGT. Deletions cut 0 bases from V and 8 bases from J, with 19 bases between. The CDR3 runs to 16 residues. The CDR3 DNA is TGTGCCAGCAGTTACTCGATAGTAAGCCGGCCGAGCGGCTACACCTTC. It codes for CASSYSIVSRPSGYTF.

The rearrangement joins TRBV6-5 to TRBJ1-2; D may be TRBD1 (6 bases). The CDR3 runs to 14 residues. The germline V gene has CDR1 MNHEY and CDR2 SVGAGI. Trimming removed 2 bases at V and 2 bases at J, with 9 bases between. The CDR3 bases are TGTGCCAGCAGTTACAATCAGGGGAACTATGGCTACACCTTC. It yields the protein CASSYNQGNYGYTF.

The chain joins TRBV7-3 to TRBJ2-1, with D hard to call. Germline CDR1 SGHTA, CDR2 FQGTGA. The CDR3 is 13 amino acids. With 4 bases removed from V and 5 bases from J, the gap between germline ends came to 9 bases. The CDR3 is CASSSTGNNEQFF. DNA of the CDR3: TGTGCCAGCAGCTCCACCGGAAACAATGAGCAGTTCTTC.

This chain connects TRBV30 to TRBJ2-4; 9 bases line up with TRBD2. The length of the CDR3 is 14 residues. V was clipped by 4 bases and J by 8 bases; unmatched bases: 9. CDR1 and CDR2 (germline): GTSNPN, SVGIG (reference sequence). The CDR3 bases are TGTGCCTGGACGAGCGGGGGGCGCGGTGACATTCAGTACTTC. Its protein product is CAWTSGGRGDIQYF.

This clone was seen just once. V and J are TRBV24-1 and TRBJ1-2; no reliable D call. The CDR3 has 14 residues. Germline V gene sequence: CDR1 KGHDR, CDR2 SFDVKD. V was shortened by 5 bases and J by 4 bases, with 13 bases between the two germline ends. Here the CDR3 DNA reads TGTGCCACCAGTGCCCAGGACCCTCTCTATGGCTACACCTTC. Amino acids: CATSAQDPLYGYTF.